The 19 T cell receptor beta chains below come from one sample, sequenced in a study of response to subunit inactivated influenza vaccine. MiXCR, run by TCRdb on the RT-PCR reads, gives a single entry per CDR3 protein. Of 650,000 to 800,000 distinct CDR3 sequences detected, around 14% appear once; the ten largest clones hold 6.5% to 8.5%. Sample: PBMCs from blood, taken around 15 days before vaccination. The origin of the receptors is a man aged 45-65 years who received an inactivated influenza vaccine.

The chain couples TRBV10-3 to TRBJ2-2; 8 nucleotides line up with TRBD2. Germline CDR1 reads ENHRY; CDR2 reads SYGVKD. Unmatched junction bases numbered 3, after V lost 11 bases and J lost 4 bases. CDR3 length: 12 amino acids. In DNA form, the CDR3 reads TGTGCCGCGGGGGGCCTCACCGGGGAGCTGTTTTTT. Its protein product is CAAGGLTGELFF.

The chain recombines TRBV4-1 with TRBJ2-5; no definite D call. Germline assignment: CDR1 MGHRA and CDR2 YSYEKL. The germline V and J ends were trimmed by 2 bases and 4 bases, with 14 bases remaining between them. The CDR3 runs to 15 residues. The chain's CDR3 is CASSQLPLLRETQYF. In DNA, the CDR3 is TGCGCCAGCAGCCAACTCCCCCTACTAAGAGAGACCCAGTACTTC.

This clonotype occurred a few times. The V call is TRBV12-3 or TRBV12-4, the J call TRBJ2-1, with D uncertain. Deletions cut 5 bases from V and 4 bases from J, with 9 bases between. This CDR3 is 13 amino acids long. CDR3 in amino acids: CASSTRRYNEQFF. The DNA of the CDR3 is TGTGCCAGCAGTACCCGACGGTACAATGAGCAGTTCTTC.

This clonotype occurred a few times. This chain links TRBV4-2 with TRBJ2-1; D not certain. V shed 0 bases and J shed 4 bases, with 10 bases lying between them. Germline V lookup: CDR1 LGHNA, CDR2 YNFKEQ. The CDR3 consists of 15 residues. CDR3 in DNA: TGTGCCAGCAGCCAAGAGGGTAGGACGTACAATGAGCAGTTCTTC. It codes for CASSQEGRTYNEQFF.

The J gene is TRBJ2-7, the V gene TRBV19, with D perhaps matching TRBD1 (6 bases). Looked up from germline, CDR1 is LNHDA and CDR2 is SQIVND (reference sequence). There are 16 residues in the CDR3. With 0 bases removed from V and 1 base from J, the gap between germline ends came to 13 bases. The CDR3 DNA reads TGTGCCAGTAGTATAGATTACAGGGCTACTTCCTACGAGCAGTACTTC. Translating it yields CASSIDYRATSYEQYF. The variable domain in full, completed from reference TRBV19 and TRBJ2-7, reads DGGITQSPKYLFRKEGQNVTLSCEQNLNHDAMYWYRQDPGQGLRLIYYSQIVNDFQKGDIAEGYSVSREKKESFPLTVTSAQKNPTAFYLCASSIDYRATSYEQYFGPGTRLTVT.

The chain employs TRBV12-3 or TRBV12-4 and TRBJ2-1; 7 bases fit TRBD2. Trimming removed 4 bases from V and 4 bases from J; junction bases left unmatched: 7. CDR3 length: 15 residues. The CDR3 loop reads CASSSAGARYNEQFF. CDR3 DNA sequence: TGTGCCAGCAGTTCGGCGGGAGCACGGTACAATGAGCAGTTCTTC.

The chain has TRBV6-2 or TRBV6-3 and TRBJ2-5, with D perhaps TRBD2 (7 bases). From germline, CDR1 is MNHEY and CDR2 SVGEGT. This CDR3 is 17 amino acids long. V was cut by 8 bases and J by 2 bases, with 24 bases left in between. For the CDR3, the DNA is TGTGCCAGCTTCAACGGTATCCCCGGGGGGCCTCAAGAGACCCAGTACTTC. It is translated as CASFNGIPGGPQETQYF.

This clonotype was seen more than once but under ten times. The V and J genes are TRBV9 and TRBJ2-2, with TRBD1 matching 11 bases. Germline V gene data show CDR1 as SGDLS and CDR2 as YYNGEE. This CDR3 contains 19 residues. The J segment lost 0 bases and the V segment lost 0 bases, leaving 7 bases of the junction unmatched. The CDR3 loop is CASSVATGGQGANTGELFF. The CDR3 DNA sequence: TGTGCCAGCAGCGTAGCTACTGGGGGACAGGGGGCGAACACCGGGGAGCTGTTTTTT.

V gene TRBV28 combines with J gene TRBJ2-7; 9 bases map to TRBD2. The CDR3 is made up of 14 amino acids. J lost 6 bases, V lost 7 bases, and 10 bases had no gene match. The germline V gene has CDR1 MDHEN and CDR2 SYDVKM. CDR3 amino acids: CASTRTSARGEQYF. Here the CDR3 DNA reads TGTGCCAGCACCCGGACTAGCGCGAGGGGCGAGCAGTACTTC.

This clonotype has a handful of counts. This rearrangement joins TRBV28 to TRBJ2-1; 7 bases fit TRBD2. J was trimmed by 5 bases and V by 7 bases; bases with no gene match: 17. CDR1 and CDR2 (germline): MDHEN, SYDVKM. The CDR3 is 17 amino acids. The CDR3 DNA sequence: TGTGCCAGCACCGCACCCGGCCTCGCGGGAGCCCACAATGAGCAGTTCTTC. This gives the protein CASTAPGLAGAHNEQFF.

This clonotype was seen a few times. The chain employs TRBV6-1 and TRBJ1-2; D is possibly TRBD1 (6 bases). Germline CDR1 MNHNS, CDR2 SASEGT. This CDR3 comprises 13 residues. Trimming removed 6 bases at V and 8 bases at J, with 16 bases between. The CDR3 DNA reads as TGTGCCAGCAGACCTCAGGGGAATGGCGGCTACACCTTC. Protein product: CASRPQGNGGYTF.

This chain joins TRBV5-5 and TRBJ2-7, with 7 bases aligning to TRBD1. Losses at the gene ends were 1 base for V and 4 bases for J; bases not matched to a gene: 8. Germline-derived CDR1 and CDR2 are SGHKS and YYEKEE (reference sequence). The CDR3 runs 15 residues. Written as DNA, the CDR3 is TGTGCCAGCAGCTTGTTACCGGACAGGCAGTACGAGCAGTACTTC. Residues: CASSLLPDRQYEQYF.

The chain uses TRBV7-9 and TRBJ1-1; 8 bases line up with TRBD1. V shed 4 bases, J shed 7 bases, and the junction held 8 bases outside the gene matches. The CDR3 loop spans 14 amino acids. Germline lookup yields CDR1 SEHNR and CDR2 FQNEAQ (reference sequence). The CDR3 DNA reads TGTGCCAGCAGCTCCGGACAGGGAGGCAGTGAAGCTTTCTTT. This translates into CASSSGQGGSEAFF.

This CDR3 is CASRREGQQTQYF. The CDR3 DNA follows: TGTGCCAGCAGGAGGGAGGGCCAGCAGACCCAGTACTTC. This sequence joins TRBV6-2 or TRBV6-3 and TRBJ2-5; 7 bases fit TRBD2. V shed 6 bases, J shed 6 bases, and the junction held 7 bases outside the gene matches. Per the germline V gene, CDR1 is MNHEY and CDR2 is SVGEGT. CDR3 size: 13 residues.

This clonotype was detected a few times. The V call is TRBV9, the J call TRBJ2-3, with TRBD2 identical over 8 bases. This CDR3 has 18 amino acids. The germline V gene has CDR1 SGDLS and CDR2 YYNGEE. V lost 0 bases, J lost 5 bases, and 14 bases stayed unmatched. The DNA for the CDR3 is TGTGCCAGCAGCGTAGCCCCACGGGCGGGAGGTTCGGGAGATACGCAGTATTTT. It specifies CASSVAPRAGGSGDTQYF.

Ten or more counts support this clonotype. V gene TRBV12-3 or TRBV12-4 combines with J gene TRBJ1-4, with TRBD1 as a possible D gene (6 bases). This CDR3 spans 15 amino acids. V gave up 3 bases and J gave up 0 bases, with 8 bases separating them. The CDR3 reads CASSFRGATNEKLFF. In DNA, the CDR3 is TGTGCCAGCAGTTTCAGGGGTGCAACTAATGAAAAACTGTTTTTT.

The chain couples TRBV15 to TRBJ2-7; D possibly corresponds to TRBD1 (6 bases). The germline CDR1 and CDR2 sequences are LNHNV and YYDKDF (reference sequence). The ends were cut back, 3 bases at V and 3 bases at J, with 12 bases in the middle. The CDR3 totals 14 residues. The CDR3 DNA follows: TGTGCCACCAGCAGTGCCCTAGGGGGCTACGAGCAGTACTTC. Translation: CATSSALGGYEQYF.

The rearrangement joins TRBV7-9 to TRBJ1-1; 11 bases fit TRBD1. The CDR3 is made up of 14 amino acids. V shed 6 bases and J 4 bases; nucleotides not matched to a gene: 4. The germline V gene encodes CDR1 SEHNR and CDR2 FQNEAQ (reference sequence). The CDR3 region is CASRPDRGLTEAFF. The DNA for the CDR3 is TGTGCCAGCAGGCCGGACAGGGGGCTCACTGAAGCTTTCTTT.

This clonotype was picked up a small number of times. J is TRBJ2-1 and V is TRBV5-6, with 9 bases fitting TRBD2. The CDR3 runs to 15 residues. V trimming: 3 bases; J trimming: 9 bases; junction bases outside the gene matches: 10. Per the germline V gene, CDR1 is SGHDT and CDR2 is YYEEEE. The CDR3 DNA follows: TGTGCCAGCAGCTACCCGGGACTAGCTCGAGGTGAGCAGTTCTTC. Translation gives CASSYPGLARGEQFF.